Following are 5 T cell receptor beta chains from one sample sequenced in a study of T-cell reconstitution after alpha-beta-depleted transplantation in children. Preparation of the TCRbeta library involved a method that used unique molecular identifiers. Using its own MiXCR run on the PCR reads, TCRdb lists one record per CDR3 protein. The sample gives some 390,000 distinct CDR3 sequences, over 20% of which show up once; around 3.9% is in the top ten. Source: PBMCs from the stem cell graft donor, taken from the stem cell graft. The receptors shown here come from a human donor who donated a stem cell graft to a child with acute myeloid leukemia.

In this sample, this clonotype turned up many times. The chain employs TRBV20-1 and TRBJ2-1, with D tentatively TRBD2 (7 bases). V was clipped by 6 bases and J by 4 bases, with 22 bases between them. CDR1 and CDR2 from the germline V gene are DFQATT and SNEGSKA (reference sequence). The CDR3 loop spans 16 amino acids. DNA of the CDR3: TGCAGTGCCAGAAGGCTGGGGGGGGCAGGATACAATGAGCAGTTCTTC. It yields the protein CSARRLGGAGYNEQFF.

The chain links TRBV28 to TRBJ2-1; 8 bases map to TRBD1. The CDR3 spans 14 residues. Germline V gene sequence: CDR1 MDHEN, CDR2 SYDVKM. The J segment lost 4 bases and the V segment lost 6 bases, leaving 5 bases of the junction unmatched. CDR3 DNA: TGTGCCAGCAGCGGGACAGGAAAATACAATGAGCAGTTCTTC. Its protein product is CASSGTGKYNEQFF.

The chain joins TRBV20-1 to TRBJ2-3, with D possibly TRBD2 on 5 matching bases. The germline V gene has CDR1 DFQATT and CDR2 SNEGSKA (reference sequence). The CDR3 totals 16 residues. The V end was cut by 4 bases, the J end by 4 bases, with 21 bases between. The CDR3, as DNA: TGCAGTGCTAACAAACCTAGCCCATCGGTGGCAGATACGCAGTATTTT. Its translation: CSANKPSPSVADTQYF.

The chain couples TRBV29-1 to TRBJ2-7, with TRBD1 matching over 10 bases. With 5 bases clipped from V and 3 bases from J, the junction kept 7 bases outside the gene matches. The germline gives CDR1 SQVTM, CDR2 ANQGSEA. There are 14 residues in the CDR3. The CDR3 loop reads CSVRDRGAGYEQYF. The CDR3 nucleotides are TGCAGCGTTCGGGACAGGGGCGCTGGCTACGAGCAGTACTTC.

This clonotype came up a few times. The chain recombines TRBV7-6 with TRBJ2-5; 12 positions agree with TRBD2. Germline CDR1 is SGHVS and CDR2 is FNYEAQ. The ends lost 6 bases at V and 0 bases at J; junction bases unmatched: 5. This CDR3 spans 16 amino acids. The CDR3 DNA reads as TGTGCCAGCAGACAGCTAGCGGGAGGGTACCAAGAGACCCAGTACTTC. This gives the protein CASRQLAGGYQETQYF.